The clone carrying this T cell receptor beta chain was recorded once. The data derive from a study of cytomegalovirus exposure and HLA in healthy donors. Separate from the roughly 670-subject first cohort, the approximately 120-subject validation cohort was the one that the donors belonged to. The repertoire was sequenced with immunoSEQ multiplex PCR; TCRdb's copy has only in-frame clones and lacks some. The sample lists over 110,000 clones; roughly nine tenths were seen once. The receptor was isolated from a man between 18 and 35 years old in good health and CMV-seronegative. The source material was PBMCs.

The CDR3 loop is CASSYTRTSGLHLEQFF. The DNA of the CDR3 is TGTGCCAGCAGCTACACCCGGACTAGCGGGCTTCACCTGGAGCAGTTCTTC. The chain carries TRBV13 and TRBJ2-1; 11 bases line up with TRBD2. V lost 4 bases, J lost 10 bases, and 15 bases stayed unmatched. Germline CDR1 PRHDT, CDR2 FYEKMQ (reference sequence). This CDR3 comprises 17 residues.